This TCR beta chain was recorded in a study of brain T cells in children with intractable seizures. V shed 8 bases and J shed 7 bases, with 15 bases lying between them. CDR1 ENHRY and CDR2 SYGVKD come from the germline V gene. The CDR3 runs to 13 residues. Note on this clone: What it binds is unknown.

Sequencing was limited to surgery cases with top T cell transcript signatures in brain tissue. Study-level findings and limits: Viral specificity was inferred only from CDR3 similarity; HCMV serostatus was unknown. Clones missing pre-surgery may reflect undersampling of that blood sample.

Here immunoSEQ multiplex PCR was the method, and the copy in TCRdb shows in-frame clones only, minus some. The table has roughly 110,000 clones, 94% seen once. The sample here was peripheral blood, taken at surgery. V and J are TRBV10-3 and TRBJ2-4; tentative D call: TRBD1 (6 bases). This TCR derives from a boy under two years old with hemimegalencephaly and intractable seizures. The CDR3 nucleotides are TGTGCCATCGCCGGGACACTTGATAACATTCAGTACTTC. Its translation: CAIAGTLDNIQYF.